The rows below give T cell receptor beta chains drawn from one sample of a study of blood T cell repertoires in COVID-19. Produced via immunoSEQ multiplex PCR; TCRdb's table is partial and in-frame only. This repertoire shows roughly 380,000 clones, approximately 80% found once; its top ten account for over 0.95%. Sample: peripheral blood. Receptor source: a human donor with acute or convalescent COVID-19. The donor label of this sample is uncertain. Each CDR3 is given with its conserved first and last residue. The D gene is left open where the match is weak. Only some rows state a clone size, as once, few, many or a class for expanded clones.

V: TRBV18
size: -
D: -
J: TRBJ2-7
DNA: TGTGCCAGCTCACCAACGGCGGGACAGACCTACGAGCAGTACTTC
CDR3: CASSPTAGQTYEQYF

V: TRBV6-5
size: -
D: -
J: TRBJ1-6
DNA: TGTGCCAGCAGTTATAGAAACTCCTATAATTCACCCCTCCACTTT
CDR3: CASSYRNSYNSPLHF

V: TRBV28
size: -
D: TRBD1
J: TRBJ2-1
DNA: TGTGCCAGCAGAGAACAGGGGAACAATGAGCAGTTCTTC
CDR3: CASREQGNNEQFF

V: TRBV6-5
size: -
D: TRBD1
J: TRBJ1-5
DNA: TGTGCCAGCAGAGACAGGGTAGGCGGTCAGCCCCAGCATTTT
CDR3: CASRDRVGGQPQHF

V: TRBV6-5
size: -
D: -
J: TRBJ2-7
DNA: TGTGCCACCGCGGCTATTAATGCCGAGCAGTACTTC
CDR3: CATAAINAEQYF

V: TRBV5-5
size: once
D: -
J: TRBJ1-4
DNA: TGTGCCAGCAGGCCGCTGGCGGGTCCTAATGAAAAACTGTTTTTT
CDR3: CASRPLAGPNEKLFF

V: TRBV7-6
size: once
D: TRBD1
J: TRBJ1-1
DNA: TGTGCCAGCAGCTCTCCGGGACAGGGGGCGGCTGAAGCTTTCTTT
CDR3: CASSSPGQGAAEAFF

V: TRBV3-1/TRBV3-2
size: -
D: -
J: TRBJ1-1
DNA: TGTGCCAGCAGCCCCCGGGGGGGGGAGCGGGCTGAAGCTTTCTTT
CDR3: CASSPRGGERAEAFF

V: TRBV30
size: -
D: -
J: TRBJ1-1
DNA: TGTGCCTGGAGTCAGGGGCATCTTAACACTGAAGCTTTCTTT
CDR3: CAWSQGHLNTEAFF

V: TRBV24-1
size: -
D: TRBD1
J: TRBJ1-4
DNA: TGTGCCACCAGTGATACGAGGGGGCCGGAAAAACTGTTTTTT
CDR3: CATSDTRGPEKLFF

V: TRBV11-2
size: once
D: TRBD2
J: TRBJ2-3
DNA: TGTGCCAGCAGCCACCGTGCCCGGGGGGGACTGAGCACAGATACGCAGTATTTT
CDR3: CASSHRARGGLSTDTQYF

V: TRBV11-2
size: -
D: TRBD1
J: TRBJ1-2
DNA: TGTGCCAGCAGCTTAGTGATGGGGACAGGTGGCTACACCTTC
CDR3: CASSLVMGTGGYTF

V: TRBV3-1/TRBV3-2
size: -
D: TRBD1
J: TRBJ2-7
DNA: TGTGCCAGCAGCTTGGGACAGGGACTAATTTCTTCCTACGAGCAGTACTTC
CDR3: CASSLGQGLISSYEQYF

V: TRBV28
size: -
D: -
J: TRBJ1-2
DNA: TGTGCCAGCAGCTCAGGGCCCCCCTATGGCTACACCTTC
CDR3: CASSSGPPYGYTF

V: TRBV5-1
size: once
D: TRBD1
J: TRBJ1-2
DNA: TGCGCCAGCAGCCCCGGACAGGGGGCTAGAGGCTACACCTTC
CDR3: CASSPGQGARGYTF

V: TRBV19
size: -
D: TRBD1
J: TRBJ1-1
DNA: TGTGCCAGTAGCCCGGGACAGGGGCTTGAAGCTTTCTTT
CDR3: CASSPGQGLEAFF

V: TRBV19
size: once
D: TRBD1
J: TRBJ1-6
DNA: TGTGCCAGTAGAGGGGGACAGATTAATTCACCCCTCCACTTT
CDR3: CASRGGQINSPLHF

V: TRBV19
size: few
D: TRBD1
J: TRBJ2-7
DNA: TGTGCCAGCGTCGGACAGGGGATCCACGAGCAGTACTTC
CDR3: CASVGQGIHEQYF

V: TRBV2
size: once
D: -
J: TRBJ2-3
DNA: TGTGCCAGCAGTGGGGTCAGCGTCACAGATACGCAGTATTTT
CDR3: CASSGVSVTDTQYF

V: TRBV7-9
size: -
D: -
J: TRBJ1-2
DNA: TGTGCCAGCAGCTTAAAGGGGGTTCAGGGCTACACCTTC
CDR3: CASSLKGVQGYTF

V: TRBV11-3
size: -
D: -
J: TRBJ1-1
DNA: TGTGCCAGCAGCAGGGGTTCGAATGAAGCTTTCTTT
CDR3: CASSRGSNEAFF

V: TRBV7-9
size: -
D: -
J: TRBJ1-1
DNA: TGTGCCAGCAGCTTAGTATCAGGGGAGAACACTGAAGCTTTCTTT
CDR3: CASSLVSGENTEAFF

V: TRBV11-2
size: -
D: -
J: TRBJ2-3
DNA: TGTGCCAGCAGCTTCGGTCGGTTCGATACGCAGTATTTT
CDR3: CASSFGRFDTQYF

V: TRBV18
size: -
D: -
J: TRBJ1-1
DNA: TGTGCCAGCTCACCGTTGCCCCAGGGCACTGAAGCTTTCTTT
CDR3: CASSPLPQGTEAFF

V: TRBV4-1
size: -
D: TRBD1
J: TRBJ1-2
DNA: TGCGCCAGCAGCCCATACAGGGCAGGGGGAGTCTATGGCTACACCTTC
CDR3: CASSPYRAGGVYGYTF

V: TRBV4-1
size: -
D: -
J: TRBJ2-7
DNA: TGCCCATCAGGGGACGAGCAGTACTTC
CDR3: CPSGDEQYF

V: TRBV30
size: -
D: -
J: TRBJ1-6
DNA: TGTGCCTGGAGTGAGGAGATAAGTAATTCACCCCTCCACTTT
CDR3: CAWSEEISNSPLHF

V: TRBV4-2
size: -
D: -
J: TRBJ1-3
DNA: TGTGCCAGCAGGCGCCCCTCTGGAAACACCATATATTTT
CDR3: CASRRPSGNTIYF

V: TRBV9
size: -
D: TRBD2
J: TRBJ2-3
DNA: TGTGCCAGCAGCGTAGGCGGGGGAGTACAAGCAGATACGCAGTATTTT
CDR3: CASSVGGGVQADTQYF

V: TRBV7-8
size: -
D: TRBD1
J: TRBJ2-7
DNA: TGTGCCAGCAGCTTAGCTTCAGGGACCAGGGGGCGGAACGAGCAGTACTTC
CDR3: CASSLASGTRGRNEQYF

V: TRBV6-5
size: -
D: TRBD1
J: TRBJ1-6
DNA: TGTGCCAGCAGTTGGGACAGGGGGCTGTTGTCACCCCTCCACTTT
CDR3: CASSWDRGLLSPLHF

V: TRBV4-1
size: -
D: TRBD2
J: TRBJ2-7
DNA: TGCGCCAGCAGCCAAGAGGGCCGGAGCGGGGGGGCCCCCGAGCAGTACTTC
CDR3: CASSQEGRSGGAPEQYF

V: TRBV11-2
size: -
D: TRBD1
J: TRBJ1-1
DNA: TGTGCCAGCAGCCCGGACAGGGGTAGTGCTTTCTTT
CDR3: CASSPDRGSAFF

V: TRBV18
size: once
D: -
J: TRBJ2-4
DNA: TGTGCCAGCTCTCCCACTTGGGGGGTGACCAAAAACATTCAGTACTTC
CDR3: CASSPTWGVTKNIQYF